The count of the clone carrying this TCR beta chain is one. Its antigen is unidentified. The junction departs from the called germline gene at one end, perhaps through a read error. These data come from a study of cytomegalovirus exposure and HLA in healthy donors. The PCR had 60 Vbeta and 13 Jbeta primers. Method: immunoSEQ multiplex PCR; TCRdb's copy keeps in-frame clones and lacks some. This sample carries 150,000 to 200,000 clones, 80% to 85% of them seen once, and the ten largest clones take 0.25% to 0.3%. This CDR3 has 15 residues. Germline assignment: CDR1 SSHAT and CDR2 FNYEAQ (reference sequence). Study findings and constraints: In vitro data verified a few CMV-associated chains as specific for CMV antigens. An analysis that was carried out later associated about 17,000 TCR beta sequences with HLA alleles at 0.05 false discovery rate.

Sequenced sample: PBMCs. This chain joins TRBV7-7 and TRBJ2-1; 7 positions agree with TRBD1. The sequence was obtained from a boy between 10 and 17 years old in good health and CMV-seronegative. The CDR3 DNA reads TGTGCTAGCAGCTCGAACGACTTACAGGGGAATGAGCAGTTCTTC. It specifies CASSSNDLQGNEQFF.